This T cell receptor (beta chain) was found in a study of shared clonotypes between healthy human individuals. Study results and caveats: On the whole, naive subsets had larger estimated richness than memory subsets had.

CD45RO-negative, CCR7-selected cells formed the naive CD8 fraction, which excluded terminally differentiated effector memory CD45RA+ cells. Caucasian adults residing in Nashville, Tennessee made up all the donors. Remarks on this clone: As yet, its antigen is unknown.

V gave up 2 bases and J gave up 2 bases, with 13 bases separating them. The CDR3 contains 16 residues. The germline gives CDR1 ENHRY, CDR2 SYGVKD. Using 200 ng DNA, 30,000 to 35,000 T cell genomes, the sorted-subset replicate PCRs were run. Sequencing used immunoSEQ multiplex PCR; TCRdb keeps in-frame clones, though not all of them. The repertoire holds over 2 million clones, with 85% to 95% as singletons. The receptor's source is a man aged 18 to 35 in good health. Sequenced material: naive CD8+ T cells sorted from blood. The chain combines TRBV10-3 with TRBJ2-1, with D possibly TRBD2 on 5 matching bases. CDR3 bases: TGTGCCATCAGTGAGAGTTTGGGGAGCGCCTACAATGAGCAGTTCTTC. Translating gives CAISESLGSAYNEQFF.